This T cell receptor beta chain was documented in a study of blood T cell repertoires in COVID-19. Clones were sequenced by immunoSEQ multiplex PCR, and TCRdb holds only the in-frame ones, with some missing. The repertoire holds under 450,000 clones, with about 88% as singletons. Trimming cost V 6 bases and J 6 bases, with 20 bases left between them. Germline V gives CDR1 MNHEY, CDR2 SVGAGI. The CDR3 totals 15 residues. Resolution of symptoms, clearance, or two negative PCRs was present in recovered Cohort 3 donors. The source of this sequence is a woman aged 25-40 years who had recovered from COVID-19. Sequencing was performed on PBMCs or T cells enriched from blood (not recorded which). This chain links TRBV6-5 with TRBJ1-2; TRBD1 might be the D (6 bases). CDR3 sequence: CASRPEGGALHGYTF. In nucleotides, the CDR3 is TGTGCCAGCAGGCCCGAGGGGGGGGCTTTACATGGCTACACCTTC.